This entry lists 10 T cell receptor beta chains sequenced from one sample in a study of T cells in Graves' hyperthyroidism and ophthalmopathy. Researchers took RNA transcripts and amplified the TCR beta CDR3 regions from them. Researchers ran a first-round RT-PCR on the TCR CDR3 using the HTBI primer set. Using its own MiXCR run on the multiplex PCR reads, TCRdb lists one record per CDR3 protein. The repertoire includes around 480,000 distinct CDR3 sequences, 13% to 15% of them detected once, and roughly 17% sits in the top ten. The specimen sequenced was blood. The receptors originated from a woman between 18 and 29 years old with Graves' hyperthyroidism.

Turning to this clonotype: A much larger clone lies one base from this, so it may be a read error. The CDR3 does not end in the conserved phenylalanine or tryptophan, so this is likely a read error. This chain joins TRBV12-3 or TRBV12-4 and TRBJ2-7, with 11 nucleotides matching TRBD2. The V gene end was trimmed by 6 bases and the J gene end by 4 bases; junction bases not matched to a gene: 11. This CDR3 contains 16 residues. In DNA, the CDR3 is TGTGCCAGCAGCCCAGGTACGGGACTAGCGGCTTACGAGCAGTACCTC. The encoded protein is CASSPGTGLAAYEQYL.

This clonotype was observed at least ten times. The genes are TRBV7-2 and TRBJ1-2; possible D gene TRBD1, 5 bases. Germline V gives CDR1 SGHTA, CDR2 FQGNSA. The CDR3 extends over 13 amino acids. Trimming took off 7 bases at V and 4 bases at J, with 13 bases between the two ends. The CDR3 loop is CASISLGGYGYTF. CDR3 nucleotide sequence: TGTGCCAGCATTTCATTGGGGGGCTATGGCTACACCTTC.

This clonotype was recorded a few times. The chain combines TRBV19 with TRBJ1-4; D is uncertain. Trimming took 7 bases from V and 8 from J, leaving 20 bases between them. Germline V lookup: CDR1 LNHDA, CDR2 SQIVND (reference sequence). The CDR3 is made up of 15 amino acids. DNA for the CDR3: TGTGCCAGTACCCCGACCCCGGACGGTCGGGAAAAACTGTTTTTT. Protein product: CASTPTPDGREKLFF.

The table lists this clonotype with many counts. The chain combines TRBV5-1 with TRBJ2-2; 8 bases map to TRBD2. The ends lost 1 base at V and 4 bases at J; junction bases unmatched: 0. There are 14 residues in the CDR3. The germline V gene encodes CDR1 SGHRS and CDR2 YFSETQ. CDR3 sequence (DNA): TGCGCCAGCAGCTTGCGGGAGGGCACCGGGGAGCTGTTTTTT. Amino acid sequence: CASSLREGTGELFF.

The V call is TRBV19, the J call TRBJ1-5; the D is unclear. Per the germline V gene, CDR1 is LNHDA and CDR2 is SQIVND (reference sequence). The V gene lost 6 bases and the J gene lost 4 bases, with 7 bases spanning the gap. The CDR3 is 12 amino acids. The CDR3 sequence: CASRLRNQPQHF. DNA of the CDR3: TGTGCCAGTAGGCTCCGGAATCAGCCCCAGCATTTT.

This chain joins TRBV2 and TRBJ2-3; 16 bases line up with TRBD2. CDR3 length equals 16 residues. In germline, CDR1 is SNHLY, CDR2 FYNNEI. V trimming: 7 bases; J trimming: 5 bases; junction bases outside the gene matches: 6. The chain's CDR3 is CASTLGLAGGGDTQYF. Here the CDR3 DNA reads TGTGCCAGCACGCTGGGACTAGCGGGAGGGGGAGATACGCAGTATTTT.

This rearrangement joins TRBV15 to TRBJ2-1; D may correspond to TRBD1 or TRBD2 (5 bases each). Germline CDR1 LNHNV, CDR2 YYDKDF (reference sequence). The CDR3 is 17 residues long. V was pared by 8 bases and J by 2 bases, with 22 bases between. CDR3 DNA: TGTGCCACCGGCCGGAGGTTCCCGGGACCGACCTACAATGAGCAGTTCTTC. Translated, it gives CATGRRFPGPTYNEQFF. The variable domain in full, with the rest retrieved from reference TRBV15 and TRBJ2-1, is DAMVIQNPRYQVTQFGKPVTLSCSQTLNHNVMYWYQQKSSQAPKLLFHYYDKDFNNEADTPDNFQSRRPNTSFCFLDIRSPGLGDTAMYLCATGRRFPGPTYNEQFFGPGTRLTVL.

The chain uses TRBV5-1 and TRBJ1-2; 7 bases map to TRBD1. After removal of 5 bases from V and 2 bases from J, the junction contained 9 bases not matched to a gene. Germline V gives CDR1 SGHRS, CDR2 YFSETQ. The CDR3 extends over 15 amino acids. This CDR3 is CASSLGGGENYGYTF. CDR3 sequence (DNA): TGCGCCAGCAGTCTCGGAGGGGGCGAAAACTATGGCTACACCTTC. Full variable domain (remainder filled in from reference TRBV5-1 and TRBJ1-2): KAGVTQTPRYLIKTRGQQVTLSCSPISGHRSVSWYQQTPGQGLQFLFEYFSETQRNKGNFPGRFSGRQFSNSRSEMNVSTLELGDSALYLCASSLGGGENYGYTFGSGTRLTVV.

In this sample, this clonotype turned up many times. The chain recombines TRBV19 with TRBJ2-7, with no clear D. The germline CDR1 and CDR2 sequences are LNHDA and SQIVND (reference sequence). V was clipped by 7 bases and J by 6 bases, with 16 bases between them. The CDR3 contains 13 residues. Here the CDR3 reads CASKGGRKGEQYF. CDR3 bases: TGTGCCAGTAAAGGCGGTAGAAAAGGCGAGCAGTACTTC. The variable domain in full, with the rest retrieved from reference TRBV19 and TRBJ2-7, is DGGITQSPKYLFRKEGQNVTLSCEQNLNHDAMYWYRQDPGQGLRLIYYSQIVNDFQKGDIAEGYSVSREKKESFPLTVTSAQKNPTAFYLCASKGGRKGEQYFGPGTRLTVT.

The V call is TRBV12-3 or TRBV12-4, the J call TRBJ2-5; 8 bases match TRBD2. The V segment lost 6 bases and the J segment 6 bases; nucleotides outside the gene matches: 9. This CDR3 comprises 14 residues. The CDR3 here is CASSTRGAGKTQYF. The CDR3 bases are TGTGCCAGCAGCACGCGGGGGGCCGGAAAGACCCAGTACTTC.